This T cell receptor (beta chain) was sequenced during a study of T cell responses to AZD1222 COVID-19 vaccine. Of note for this clone: Its antigen remains unidentified.

Study-wide points: When two AZD1222 doses had been given, Spike-specific TCR breadth and depth rose. At study baseline, merely six AZD1222 recipients were seropositive. Dominant CD4 TCR responses targeted spike regions 160-218 and 743-854. Donors, mostly white British, included more females; clonal diversity was possibly underestimated.

Here immunoSEQ multiplex PCR was the method, and the copy in TCRdb shows in-frame clones only, minus some. Of 120,000 to 150,000 clones listed, around 91% are singletons. The V and J ends lost 3 bases and 4 bases respectively, with 19 bases between them. Germline V gene data show CDR1 as MNHEY and CDR2 as SMNVEV (reference sequence). The CDR3 runs 16 residues. The chain has TRBV27 and TRBJ2-7, with D maybe TRBD1 (6 bases). This TCR came from an adult in good health. The sample was peripheral blood, taken on day 0 of AZD1222 vaccination. CDR3 sequence (DNA): TGTGCCAGCAGTTTCCACCGCCCAGGGGTAGGGTACGAGCAGTACTTC. Residues: CASSFHRPGVGYEQYF.